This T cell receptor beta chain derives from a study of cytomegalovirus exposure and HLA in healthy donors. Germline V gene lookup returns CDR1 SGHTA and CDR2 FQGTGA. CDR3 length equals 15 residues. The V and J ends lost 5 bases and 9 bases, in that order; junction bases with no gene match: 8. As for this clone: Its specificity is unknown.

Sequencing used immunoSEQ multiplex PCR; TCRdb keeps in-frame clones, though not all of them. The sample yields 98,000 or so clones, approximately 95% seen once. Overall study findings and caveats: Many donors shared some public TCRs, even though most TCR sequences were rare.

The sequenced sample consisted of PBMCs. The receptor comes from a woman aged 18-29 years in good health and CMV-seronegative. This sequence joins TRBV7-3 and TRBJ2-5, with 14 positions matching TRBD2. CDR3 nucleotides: TGTGCCAGCAGCCTGGGACTAGCGGGGGCCGGGGCCCAGTACTTC. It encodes CASSLGLAGAGAQYF. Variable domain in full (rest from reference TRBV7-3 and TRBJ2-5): GAGVSQTPSNKVTEKGKYVELRCDPISGHTALYWYRQSLGQGPEFLIYFQGTGAADDSGLPNDRFFAVRPEGSVSTLKIQRTERGDSAVYLCASSLGLAGAGAQYFGPGTRLLVL.